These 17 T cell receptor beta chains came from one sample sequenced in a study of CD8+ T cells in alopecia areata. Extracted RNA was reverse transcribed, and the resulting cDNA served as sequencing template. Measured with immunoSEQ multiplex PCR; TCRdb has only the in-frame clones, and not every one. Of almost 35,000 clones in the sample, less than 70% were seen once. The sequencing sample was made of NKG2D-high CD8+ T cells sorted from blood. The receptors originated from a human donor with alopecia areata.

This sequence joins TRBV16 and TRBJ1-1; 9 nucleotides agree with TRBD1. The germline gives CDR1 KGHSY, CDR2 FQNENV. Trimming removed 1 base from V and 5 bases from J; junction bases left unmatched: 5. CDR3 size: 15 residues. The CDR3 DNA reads TGTGCCAGCAGCCAATTCACAGGGGGCTGGACTGAAGCTTTCTTT. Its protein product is CASSQFTGGWTEAFF.

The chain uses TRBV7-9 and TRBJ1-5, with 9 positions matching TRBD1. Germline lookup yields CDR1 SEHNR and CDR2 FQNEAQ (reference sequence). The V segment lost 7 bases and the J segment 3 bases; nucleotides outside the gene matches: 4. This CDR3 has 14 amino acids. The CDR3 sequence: CASTTGGFNQPQHF. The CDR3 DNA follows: TGTGCCAGCACCACAGGGGGCTTCAATCAGCCCCAGCATTTT. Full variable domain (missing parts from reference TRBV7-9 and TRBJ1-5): DTGVSQNPRHKITKRGQNVTFRCDPISEHNRLYWYRQTLGQGPEFLTYFQNEAQLEKSRLLSDRFSAERPKGSFSTLEIQRTEQGDSAMYLCASTTGGFNQPQHFGDGTRLSIL.

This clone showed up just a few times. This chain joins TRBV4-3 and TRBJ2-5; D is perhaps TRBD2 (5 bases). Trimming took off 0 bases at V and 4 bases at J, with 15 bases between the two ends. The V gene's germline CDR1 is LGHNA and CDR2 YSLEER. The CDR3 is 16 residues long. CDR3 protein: CASSQELSPAGETQYF. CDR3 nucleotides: TGCGCCAGCAGCCAAGAGTTAAGTCCTGCGGGAGAGACCCAGTACTTC.

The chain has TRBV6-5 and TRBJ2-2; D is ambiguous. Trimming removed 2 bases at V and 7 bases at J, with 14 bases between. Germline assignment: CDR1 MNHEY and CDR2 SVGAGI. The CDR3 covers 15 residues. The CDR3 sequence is CASSYILRSVGELFF. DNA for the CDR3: TGTGCCAGCAGTTACATCCTGCGATCGGTCGGGGAGCTGTTTTTT.

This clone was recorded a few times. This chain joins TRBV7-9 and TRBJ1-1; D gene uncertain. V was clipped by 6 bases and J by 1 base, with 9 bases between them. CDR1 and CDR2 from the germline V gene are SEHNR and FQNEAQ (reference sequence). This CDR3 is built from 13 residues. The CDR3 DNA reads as TGTGCCAGCAGACCAACAGCGAACACTGAAGCTTTCTTT. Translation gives CASRPTANTEAFF. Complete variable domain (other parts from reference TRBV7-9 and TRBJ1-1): DTGVSQNPRHKITKRGQNVTFRCDPISEHNRLYWYRQTLGQGPEFLTYFQNEAQLEKSRLLSDRFSAERPKGSFSTLEIQRTEQGDSAMYLCASRPTANTEAFFGQGTRLTVV.

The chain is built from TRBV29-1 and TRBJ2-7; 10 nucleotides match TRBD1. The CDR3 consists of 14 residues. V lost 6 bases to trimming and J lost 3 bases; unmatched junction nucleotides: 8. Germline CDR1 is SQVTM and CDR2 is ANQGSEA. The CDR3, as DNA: TGCAGCGTGGATGCCGGGACAGGGGACTACGAGCAGTACTTC. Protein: CSVDAGTGDYEQYF.

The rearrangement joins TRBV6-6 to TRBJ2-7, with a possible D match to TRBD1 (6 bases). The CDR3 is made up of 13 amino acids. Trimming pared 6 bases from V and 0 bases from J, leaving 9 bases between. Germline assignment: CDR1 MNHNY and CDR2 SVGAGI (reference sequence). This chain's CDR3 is CASRGAYSYEQYF. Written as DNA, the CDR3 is TGTGCCAGCAGGGGGGCCTACTCCTACGAGCAGTACTTC.

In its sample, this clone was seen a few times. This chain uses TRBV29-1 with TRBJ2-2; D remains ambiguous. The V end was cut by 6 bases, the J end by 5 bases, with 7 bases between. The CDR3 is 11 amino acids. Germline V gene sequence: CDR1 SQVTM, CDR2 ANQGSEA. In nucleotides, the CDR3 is TGCAGCGTGACGGGTACCGGGGAGCTGTTTTTT. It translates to CSVTGTGELFF.

The CDR3 DNA reads TGTGCCAGCACCTTTGGGGGAGATACGCAGTATTTT. It encodes CASTFGGDTQYF. This chain links TRBV28 with TRBJ2-3, with D possibly being TRBD1 or TRBD2 (5 bases each). The CDR3 spans 12 residues. V was pared by 7 bases and J by 5 bases, with 10 bases between. Germline CDR1 is MDHEN and CDR2 is SYDVKM.

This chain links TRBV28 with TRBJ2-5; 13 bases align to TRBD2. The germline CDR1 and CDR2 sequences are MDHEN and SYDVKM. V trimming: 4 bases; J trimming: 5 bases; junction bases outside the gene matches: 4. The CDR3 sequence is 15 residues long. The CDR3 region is CASSWTSGSLETQYF. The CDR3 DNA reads TGTGCCAGCAGTTGGACTAGCGGGAGCCTTGAGACCCAGTACTTC.

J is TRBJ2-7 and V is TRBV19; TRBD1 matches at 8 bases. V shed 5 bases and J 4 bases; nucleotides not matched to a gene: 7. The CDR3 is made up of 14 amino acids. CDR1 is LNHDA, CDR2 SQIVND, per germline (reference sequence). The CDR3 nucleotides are TGTGCCAGTAGTGCTTCCGGGACAGGTTACGAGCAGTACTTC. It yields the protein CASSASGTGYEQYF.

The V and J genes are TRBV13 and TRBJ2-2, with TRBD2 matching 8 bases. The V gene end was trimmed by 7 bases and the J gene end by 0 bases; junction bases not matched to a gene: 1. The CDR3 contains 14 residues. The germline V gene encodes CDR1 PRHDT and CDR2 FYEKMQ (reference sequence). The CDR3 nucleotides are TGTGCCAGCACGGGGGGGCCGAACACCGGGGAGCTGTTTTTT. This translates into CASTGGPNTGELFF.

CDR3 sequence reads: CASSPQGGQHNEQFF. The CDR3 DNA reads TGTGCCAGCAGTCCCCAGGGGGGGCAGCACAATGAGCAGTTCTTC. The genes are TRBV7-6 and TRBJ2-1; D is tentatively TRBD1 or TRBD2 (7 bases each). Germline values: CDR1 SGHVS, CDR2 FNYEAQ. The germline V and J ends were trimmed by 6 bases and 5 bases, with 17 bases remaining between them. The CDR3 has 15 amino acids.

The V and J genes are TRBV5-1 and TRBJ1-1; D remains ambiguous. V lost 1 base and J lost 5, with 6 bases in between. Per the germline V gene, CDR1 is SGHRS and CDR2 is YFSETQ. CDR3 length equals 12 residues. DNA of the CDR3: TGCGCCAGCAGCTTGTCACGGACTGAAGCTTTCTTT. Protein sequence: CASSLSRTEAFF. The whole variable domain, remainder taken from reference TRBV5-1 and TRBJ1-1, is KAGVTQTPRYLIKTRGQQVTLSCSPISGHRSVSWYQQTPGQGLQFLFEYFSETQRNKGNFPGRFSGRQFSNSRSEMNVSTLELGDSALYLCASSLSRTEAFFGQGTRLTVV.

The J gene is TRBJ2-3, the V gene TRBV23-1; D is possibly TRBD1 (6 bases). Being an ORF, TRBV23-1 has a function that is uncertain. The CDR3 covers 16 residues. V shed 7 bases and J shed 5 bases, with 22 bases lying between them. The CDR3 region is CASIRRQGREGDTQYF. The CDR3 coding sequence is TGCGCCAGCATCCGCCGTCAGGGGCGAGAAGGAGATACGCAGTATTTT.

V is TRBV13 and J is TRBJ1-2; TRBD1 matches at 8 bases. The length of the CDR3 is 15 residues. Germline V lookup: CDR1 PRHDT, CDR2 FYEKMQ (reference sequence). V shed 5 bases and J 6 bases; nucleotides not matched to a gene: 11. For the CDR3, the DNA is TGTGCCAGCAGCCCTCGGGGACAGGCAAGCGATGGCTACACCTTC. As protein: CASSPRGQASDGYTF.

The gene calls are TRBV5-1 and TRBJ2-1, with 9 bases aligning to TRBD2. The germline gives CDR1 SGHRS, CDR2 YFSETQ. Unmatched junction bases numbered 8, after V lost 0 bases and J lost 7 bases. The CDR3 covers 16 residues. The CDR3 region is CASSLVAGAPGNEQFF. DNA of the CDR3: TGCGCCAGCAGCTTGGTAGCGGGGGCCCCTGGAAATGAGCAGTTCTTC.